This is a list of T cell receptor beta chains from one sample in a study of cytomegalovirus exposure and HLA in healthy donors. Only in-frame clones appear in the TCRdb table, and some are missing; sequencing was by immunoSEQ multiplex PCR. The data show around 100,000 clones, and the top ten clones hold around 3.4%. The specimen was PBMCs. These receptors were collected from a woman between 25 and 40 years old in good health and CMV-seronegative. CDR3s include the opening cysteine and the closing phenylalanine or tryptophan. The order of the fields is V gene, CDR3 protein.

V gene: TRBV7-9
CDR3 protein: CASSTSTRDRGSYNEQFF

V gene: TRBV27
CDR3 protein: CASSPGSGDQPQHF

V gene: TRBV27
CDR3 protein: CASSSLDRGLKTQYF

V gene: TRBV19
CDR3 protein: CASSSAAGGHADTQYF

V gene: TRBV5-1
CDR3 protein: CASSSGQSSGANVLTF

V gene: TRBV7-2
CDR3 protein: CASSLAQGTLQPQHF

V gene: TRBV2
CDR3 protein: CASSQDRGGELFF

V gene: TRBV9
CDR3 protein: CASSPRAAFDTEAFF

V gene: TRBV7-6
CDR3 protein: CASSLALAEQETQYF

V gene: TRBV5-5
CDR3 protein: CASSLGEFTGGRNGYTF

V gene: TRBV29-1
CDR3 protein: CSAGTGGDTEAFF

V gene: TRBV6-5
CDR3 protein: CASSSGTGSYEQYF

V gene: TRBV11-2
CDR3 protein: CASSPGQFSTDTQYF

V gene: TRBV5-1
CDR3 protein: CASSQDRNYGYTF

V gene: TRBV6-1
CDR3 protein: CASRRTGGWETQYF

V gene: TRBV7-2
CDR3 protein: CASSLVSTSGRRNEQFF

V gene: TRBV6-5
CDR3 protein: CASSYSGTGNREQYF

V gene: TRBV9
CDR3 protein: CASSVAGDTQYF

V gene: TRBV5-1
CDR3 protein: CASSSRTGGHEQYF

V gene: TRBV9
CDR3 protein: CASSAYSNSGNTIYF

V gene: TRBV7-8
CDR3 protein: CASSLVGPGTSGKETQYF

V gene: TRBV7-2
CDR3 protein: CASSLGGINYGYTF

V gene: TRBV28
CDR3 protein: CASRTTGTGNTEAFF

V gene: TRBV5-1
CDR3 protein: CASSLEPGLRNTIYF

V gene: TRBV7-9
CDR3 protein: CASSLGLANTGELFF

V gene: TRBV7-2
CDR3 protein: CASSSSGSNNEQFF

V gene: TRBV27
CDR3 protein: CASSLGWGERETQYF

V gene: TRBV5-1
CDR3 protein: CATGEGDSGNTIYF

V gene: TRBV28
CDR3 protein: CASSYGQVFEAFF

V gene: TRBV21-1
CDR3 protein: CASSKEGGQGYTGELFF